This T cell receptor beta chain was observed in a study of shared clonotypes between healthy human individuals. This clone was seen a few times. Repertoires were generated with immunoSEQ multiplex PCR, while TCRdb's copy carries only in-frame clones and drops some. The table has under 1,100,000 clones, 60% to 80% seen once; the top ten hold nearly 1.5%. The CDR3 loop spans 15 amino acids. Germline CDR1 is MDHEN and CDR2 is SYDVKM. Trimming at V came to 6 bases and at J to 7 bases, leaving 7 bases not matched to a gene. The clonotype was recovered from a young man in good health. The source material was memory CD4+ T cells sorted from blood. Described subset: CD45RA-negative fraction. The chain links TRBV28 to TRBJ2-1, with 12 bases aligning to TRBD2. The CDR3 DNA reads TGTGCCAGCAGCACTAGCGGGGGGATTTTGAATGAGCAGTTCTTC. Residues: CASSTSGGILNEQFF.